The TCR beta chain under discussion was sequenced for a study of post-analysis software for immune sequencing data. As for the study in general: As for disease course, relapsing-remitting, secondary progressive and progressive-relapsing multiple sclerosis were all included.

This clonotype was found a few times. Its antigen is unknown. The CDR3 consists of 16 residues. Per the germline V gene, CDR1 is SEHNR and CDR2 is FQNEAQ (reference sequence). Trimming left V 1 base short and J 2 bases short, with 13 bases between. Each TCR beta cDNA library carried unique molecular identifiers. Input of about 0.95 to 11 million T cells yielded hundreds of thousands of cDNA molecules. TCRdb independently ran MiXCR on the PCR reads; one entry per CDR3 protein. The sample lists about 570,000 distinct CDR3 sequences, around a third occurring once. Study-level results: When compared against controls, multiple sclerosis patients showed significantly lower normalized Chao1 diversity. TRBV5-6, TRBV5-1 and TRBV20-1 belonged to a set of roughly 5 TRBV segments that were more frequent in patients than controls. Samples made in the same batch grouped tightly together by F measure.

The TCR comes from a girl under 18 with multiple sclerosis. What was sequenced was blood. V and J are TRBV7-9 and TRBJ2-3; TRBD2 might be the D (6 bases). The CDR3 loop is CASSLEAGRFTDTQYF. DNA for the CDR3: TGTGCCAGCAGCTTAGAGGCAGGGAGGTTCACAGATACGCAGTATTTT. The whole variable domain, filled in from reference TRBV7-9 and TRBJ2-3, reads DTGVSQNPRHKITKRGQNVTFRCDPISEHNRLYWYRQTLGQGPEFLTYFQNEAQLEKSRLLSDRFSAERPKGSFSTLEIQRTEQGDSAMYLCASSLEAGRFTDTQYFGPGTRLTVL.